Listed below are T cell receptor beta chains from one sample, sequenced in a study of T cell responses to AZD1222 COVID-19 vaccine. The assay was immunoSEQ multiplex PCR, and TCRdb's table has in-frame clones only and misses some. This table has about 130,000 clones, 75% to 90% appearing once. Here the sequenced sample was peripheral blood, taken on day 0 of AZD1222 vaccination. These receptors came from an adult in good health. The CDR3 runs from the conserved cysteine through the conserved F or W. Each record gives: J gene, clone size, CDR3 length, V gene, D gene, CDR3 DNA, CDR3 protein. D genes are given only for firm matches. Clone sizes are given selectively: once, few, many, or a class where the clone is expanded.

J gene: TRBJ1-4; clone size: -; CDR3 length: 11; V gene: TRBV12-3/TRBV12-4; D gene: -; CDR3 DNA: TGTGCCAGCAGTTTAGGGGAAAAACTGTTTTTT; CDR3 protein: CASSLGEKLFF
J gene: TRBJ2-5; clone size: -; CDR3 length: 17; V gene: TRBV7-2; D gene: TRBD1; CDR3 DNA: TGTGCCAGCAGCTTAAGATTCGGGACAGGGAGAGAAGAGACCCAGTACTTC; CDR3 protein: CASSLRFGTGREETQYF
J gene: TRBJ1-4; clone size: -; CDR3 length: 13; V gene: TRBV30; D gene: -; CDR3 DNA: TGTGCCTGGAGGGCCAGGGGTCCTGAAAAACTGTTTTTT; CDR3 protein: CAWRARGPEKLFF
J gene: TRBJ2-7; clone size: once; CDR3 length: 16; V gene: TRBV6-2/TRBV6-3; D gene: TRBD2; CDR3 DNA: TGTGCCAGCAGCCACCCCTTTAGCGGGGAGACCTACGAGCAGTACTTC; CDR3 protein: CASSHPFSGETYEQYF
J gene: TRBJ2-3; clone size: -; CDR3 length: 12; V gene: TRBV30; D gene: -; CDR3 DNA: TGTGCCTGGAGATACGGCACAGATACGCAGTATTTT; CDR3 protein: CAWRYGTDTQYF
J gene: TRBJ2-3; clone size: -; CDR3 length: 13; V gene: TRBV2; D gene: TRBD1; CDR3 DNA: TGTGCATCAACGGGACAGGTATTTGATACGCAGTATTTT; CDR3 protein: CASTGQVFDTQYF
J gene: TRBJ1-2; clone size: -; CDR3 length: 14; V gene: TRBV7-9; D gene: TRBD1; CDR3 DNA: TGTGCCAGCAGCTCCAGGGGGGACTCAGATGGCTACACCTTC; CDR3 protein: CASSSRGDSDGYTF
J gene: TRBJ1-5; clone size: -; CDR3 length: 14; V gene: TRBV6-5; D gene: TRBD1; CDR3 DNA: TGTGCCAGCCAGGGGACAGGGCCCACACAGCCCCAGCATTTT; CDR3 protein: CASQGTGPTQPQHF
J gene: TRBJ1-1; clone size: once; CDR3 length: 12; V gene: TRBV29-1; D gene: TRBD1; CDR3 DNA: TGCAGCGCGAGACAGGGAATCACTGAAGCTTTCTTT; CDR3 protein: CSARQGITEAFF
J gene: TRBJ1-2; clone size: -; CDR3 length: 13; V gene: TRBV6-5; D gene: -; CDR3 DNA: TGTGCCAGCAGTTACGTAGGAGGCTATGGCTACACCTTC; CDR3 protein: CASSYVGGYGYTF
J gene: TRBJ1-2; clone size: -; CDR3 length: 14; V gene: TRBV6-5; D gene: -; CDR3 DNA: TGTGCCAGCAGTTACCTAGGACAGAGCTATGGCTACACCTTC; CDR3 protein: CASSYLGQSYGYTF